The next 2 T cell receptor beta chains were all read from a single sample in a study of identical twins. Via MiXCR, TCRdb re-called the 5' RACE reads, giving one row per CDR3 protein. The data hold about 470,000 distinct CDR3 sequences, with 20% to 25% observed a single time. This sample was shared with a second study, whose subject was T cells expressing NK-cell markers.

The sample consisted of CD4+ T cells sorted from blood. The source of these receptors is a woman under 30 in good health.

The chain employs TRBV12-3 or TRBV12-4 and TRBJ1-2; no definite D call. V lost 5 bases and J lost 1, with 11 bases in between. The CDR3 has 14 amino acids. CDR3 bases: TGTGCCAGCAGTCCCACCGTGGGTAACTATGGCTACACCTTC. Its protein is CASSPTVGNYGYTF.

This chain joins TRBV5-1 and TRBJ2-3; 7 nucleotides align to TRBD2. Germline V lookup: CDR1 SGHRS, CDR2 YFSETQ. V shed 0 bases and J 4 bases; nucleotides not matched to a gene: 5. The CDR3 sequence is 15 residues long. CDR3 coding DNA: TGCGCCAGCAGCTTGGCGGACCGGGGGGCAGATACGCAGTATTTT. This translates into CASSLADRGADTQYF.